These 31 T cell receptor beta chains came from one sample sequenced in a study of technical replicates of blood from a handful of donors. Sequencing was performed with immunoSEQ multiplex PCR; in TCRdb, only in-frame clones are kept and a portion is missing. The table has around 83,000 clones, 90% to 95% seen once; the top ten hold 0.26%. The sample was T cells isolated from PBMCs. All receptors derive from a human donor in good health.

J is TRBJ1-1 and V is TRBV5-1; no clear D gene. The V gene lost 2 bases and the J gene lost 1 base, with 6 bases spanning the gap. Germline CDR1 SGHRS, CDR2 YFSETQ. The CDR3 is 13 amino acids. CDR3 residues: CASSFEGNTEAFF. Here the CDR3 DNA reads TGCGCCAGCAGCTTCGAGGGGAACACTGAAGCTTTCTTT.

This chain links TRBV19 with TRBJ1-1; the match to TRBD1 covers 7 bases. This CDR3 region has 14 residues. Germline assignment: CDR1 LNHDA and CDR2 SQIVND (reference sequence). J lost 5 bases, V lost 0 bases, and 3 bases had no gene match. The DNA of the CDR3 is TGTGCCAGTAGTATAGAGGGACAGAGGACTGAAGCTTTCTTT. Amino acids: CASSIEGQRTEAFF.

This clone appeared once. The genes are TRBV4-1 and TRBJ1-2, with D unclear. V was trimmed by 5 bases and J by 3 bases, leaving 10 bases between them. This CDR3 has 13 residues. From germline, CDR1 is MGHRA and CDR2 YSYEKL. Written as DNA, the CDR3 is TGCGCCAGCAGCACTCTATTGGACTATGGCTACACCTTC. Protein product: CASSTLLDYGYTF.

A few counts support this clone. The chain employs TRBV5-4 and TRBJ2-2, with D possibly matching TRBD2 (5 bases). V was shortened by 2 bases and J by 0 bases, with 17 bases between the two germline ends. This CDR3 spans 18 amino acids. Germline CDR1 is SGHNT and CDR2 is YYREEE (reference sequence). For the CDR3, the DNA is TGTGCCAGCAGCTTTAGGCGGCGCCGGGATCCGAACACCGGGGAGCTGTTTTTT. Translated, it gives CASSFRRRRDPNTGELFF.

The rearrangement uses TRBV28 and TRBJ2-3, with 10 bases matching TRBD2. CDR1 and CDR2 from the germline V gene are MDHEN and SYDVKM. The CDR3 covers 18 residues. Germline trimming cut 1 base from V and 4 bases from J; bases unmatched to any gene: 11. CDR3 loop: CASSLLSAGGPGADTQYF. CDR3 DNA sequence: TGTGCCAGCAGTTTATTATCAGCGGGAGGGCCGGGGGCAGATACGCAGTATTTT. The variable domain in full, completed from reference TRBV28 and TRBJ2-3, reads DVKVTQSSRYLVKRTGEKVFLECVQDMDHENMFWYRQDPGLGLRLIYFSYDVKMKEKGDIPEGYSVSREKKERFSLILESASTNQTSMYLCASSLLSAGGPGADTQYFGPGTRLTVL.

The chain couples TRBV4-1 to TRBJ2-1, with a possible D match to TRBD2 (6 bases). The CDR3 has 15 amino acids. Germline CDR1 and CDR2: MGHRA and YSYEKL. The ends were cut back, 4 bases at V and 4 bases at J, with 14 bases in the middle. The CDR3 reads CASSLGASEYNEQFF. CDR3 DNA sequence: TGCGCCAGCAGCCTCGGGGCTAGCGAATACAATGAGCAGTTCTTC.

The J gene is TRBJ1-4, the V gene TRBV7-6, with TRBD1 matching over 8 bases. Germline V lookup: CDR1 SGHVS, CDR2 FNYEAQ. The CDR3 covers 14 residues. Trimming removed 5 bases from V and 7 bases from J; junction bases left unmatched: 6. This CDR3 is CASSKDRVGEKLFF. The CDR3 coding sequence is TGTGCCAGCAGCAAGGACAGGGTCGGTGAAAAACTGTTTTTT.

The chain combines TRBV4-1 with TRBJ1-1, with D perhaps TRBD1 (6 bases). CDR3 length: 15 residues. Germline CDR1 is MGHRA and CDR2 is YSYEKL. Trimming pared 4 bases from V and 1 base from J, leaving 13 bases between. CDR3 nucleotide sequence: TGCGCCAGCAGCCTAAGGACAGTTCAGAACACTGAAGCTTTCTTT. Translated: CASSLRTVQNTEAFF.

This rearrangement joins TRBV7-9 to TRBJ2-5, with TRBD2 matching 9 bases. The CDR3 loop spans 15 amino acids. V lost 2 bases and J lost 3; bases outside the gene matches: 4. The germline V gene encodes CDR1 SEHNR and CDR2 FQNEAQ (reference sequence). CDR3: CASSLNAGGKETQYF. The CDR3 DNA reads as TGTGCCAGCAGCTTAAACGCGGGGGGGAAAGAGACCCAGTACTTC. Filled out from reference TRBV7-9 and TRBJ2-5, the complete variable domain reads DTGVSQNPRHKITKRGQNVTFRCDPISEHNRLYWYRQTLGQGPEFLTYFQNEAQLEKSRLLSDRFSAERPKGSFSTLEIQRTEQGDSAMYLCASSLNAGGKETQYFGPGTRLLVL.

The V gene is TRBV6-6, the J gene TRBJ2-7; a weak D match, TRBD2 (5 bases). The CDR3 has 14 residues. In germline, CDR1 is MNHNY, CDR2 SVGAGI (reference sequence). V dropped 0 bases and J dropped 2 bases, with 8 bases sitting between them. The CDR3 is CASSYSRGTYEQYF. In nucleotides, the CDR3 is TGTGCCAGCAGTTACTCTCGGGGAACCTACGAGCAGTACTTC.

The table lists this clone with a few counts. The chain recombines TRBV5-1 with TRBJ1-6; 8 bases line up with TRBD1. Unmatched junction bases numbered 9, after V lost 0 bases and J lost 10 bases. Germline CDR1 SGHRS, CDR2 YFSETQ. The CDR3 consists of 16 residues. DNA of the CDR3: TGCGCCAGCAGCTTGGAGGGGACAGGTTCGCGGTCACCCCTCCACTTT. It encodes CASSLEGTGSRSPLHF.

The rearrangement joins TRBV27 to TRBJ2-2; the D gene is possibly TRBD2 (6 bases). Deletions cut 2 bases from V and 0 bases from J, with 7 bases between. Germline lookup yields CDR1 MNHEY and CDR2 SMNVEV (reference sequence). There are 15 residues in the CDR3. The CDR3 spells CASSLGGANTGELFF. CDR3 nucleotides: TGTGCCAGCAGTTTAGGCGGGGCGAACACCGGGGAGCTGTTTTTT.

V and J are TRBV29-1 and TRBJ2-5, with TRBD2 matching over 7 bases. The J segment lost 5 bases and the V segment lost 4 bases, leaving 10 bases of the junction unmatched. The CDR3 has 14 amino acids. Germline-derived CDR1 and CDR2 are SQVTM and ANQGSEA. CDR3 region: CSVGDSTGGETQYF. The CDR3 bases are TGCAGCGTTGGTGATTCTACGGGAGGTGAGACCCAGTACTTC.

The chain carries TRBV5-1 and TRBJ2-5; 9 bases match TRBD2. V lost 10 bases to trimming and J lost 4 bases; unmatched junction nucleotides: 11. There are 14 residues in the CDR3. Germline values: CDR1 SGHRS, CDR2 YFSETQ. DNA for the CDR3: TGCGCCTCCGGCGTGCGGACTAGCGTAGAGACCCAGTACTTC. This encodes CASGVRTSVETQYF.

As for this clone: One end of the junction fails to match germline, which may point to a read error. The gene calls are TRBV4-1 and TRBJ2-7, with D possibly TRBD1 on 5 matching bases. The CDR3 has 16 amino acids. Germline values: CDR1 MGHRA, CDR2 YSYEKL. In DNA, the CDR3 is TGCGCCAGCAGCCTTTACATCCAGGGATCCTCCCACGAGCAGTACTTC. Translating gives CASSLYIQGSSHEQYF.

The gene calls are TRBV29-1 and TRBJ2-7; 12 bases map to TRBD2. With V trimmed by 0 bases and J by 2 bases, 2 bases remained unmatched. The germline gives CDR1 SQVTM, CDR2 ANQGSEA. The CDR3 runs 15 residues. CDR3 DNA sequence: TGCAGCGTTGAAGACCGGACTAGCGGGACCTACGAGCAGTACTTC. It specifies CSVEDRTSGTYEQYF.

The chain combines TRBV6-5 with TRBJ2-7; no clear D gene. V dropped 0 bases and J dropped 2 bases, with 11 bases sitting between them. The CDR3 contains 15 residues. The germline V gene has CDR1 MNHEY and CDR2 SVGAGI. CDR3 sequence reads: CASSYSVLATYEQYF. Written as DNA, the CDR3 is TGTGCCAGCAGTTACTCGGTCCTCGCTACCTACGAGCAGTACTTC.

The chain combines TRBV27 with TRBJ1-2, with D unresolved. With 7 bases removed from V and 4 bases from J, the gap between germline ends came to 22 bases. CDR3 length: 16 amino acids. Germline V gene data show CDR1 as MNHEY and CDR2 as SMNVEV (reference sequence). CDR3 residues: CASTWGSGLVGYGYTF. Here the CDR3 DNA reads TGTGCCAGCACTTGGGGTAGCGGGTTGGTTGGCTATGGCTACACCTTC.

The rearrangement links TRBV19 to TRBJ1-3, with D maybe TRBD1 (5 bases). Germline lookup yields CDR1 LNHDA and CDR2 SQIVND (reference sequence). The CDR3 is made up of 15 amino acids. V lost 6 bases, J lost 2 bases, and 14 bases lay in between. The CDR3 coding sequence is TGTGCCAGTAGCCCGCCTGTAGGGGCTGGAAACACCATATATTTT. It yields the protein CASSPPVGAGNTIYF. The full variable domain, its missing parts supplied by reference TRBV19 and TRBJ1-3, is DGGITQSPKYLFRKEGQNVTLSCEQNLNHDAMYWYRQDPGQGLRLIYYSQIVNDFQKGDIAEGYSVSREKKESFPLTVTSAQKNPTAFYLCASSPPVGAGNTIYFGEGSWLTVV.

The rearrangement uses TRBV5-6 and TRBJ1-2, with D perhaps TRBD1 (5 bases). Trimming shortened V by 4 bases and J by 4 bases, and 14 bases separated the two germline ends. The CDR3 sequence is 14 residues long. The germline V gene has CDR1 SGHDT and CDR2 YYEEEE. In nucleotides, the CDR3 is TGTGCCAGCAGCCTGGGGGAGGCTCCCTATGGCTACACCTTC. Residues: CASSLGEAPYGYTF.

The CDR3 sequence is CASSFSGGYNEQFF. The CDR3 bases are TGTGCCAGCAGCTTTAGCGGGGGGTACAATGAGCAGTTCTTC. J is TRBJ2-1 and V is TRBV7-3, with 10 bases fitting TRBD2. Germline lookup yields CDR1 SGHTA and CDR2 FQGTGA. Trimming cost V 3 bases and J 4 bases; bases outside gene matches: 0. The CDR3 totals 14 residues.

This chain joins TRBV11-2 and TRBJ2-1, with TRBD2 matching over 7 bases. The CDR3 spans 14 residues. The germline V gene has CDR1 SGHAT and CDR2 FQNNGV. V trimming: 5 bases; J trimming: 8 bases; junction bases outside the gene matches: 9. CDR3 in amino acids: CASSTTGTTYEQFF. The DNA of the CDR3 is TGTGCCAGCAGCACGACCGGGACTACATATGAGCAGTTCTTC.

J is TRBJ2-5 and V is TRBV30, with D perhaps matching TRBD2 (7 bases). In germline, CDR1 is GTSNPN, CDR2 SVGIG (reference sequence). With 0 bases removed from V and 4 bases from J, the gap between germline ends came to 15 bases. The CDR3 runs to 15 residues. The CDR3 region has the DNA TGTGCCTGGAGTGTACTTGGGGGGGCATTAGAGACCCAGTACTTC. It yields the protein CAWSVLGGALETQYF.

This chain links TRBV21-1 with TRBJ1-3; the table's D gene call, TRBD1, was not cross checked with the DNA. TRBV21-1 is recorded as a pseudogene. The CDR3 spans 10 residues. CDR3 protein: CASSKGIWAF. The CDR3 coding sequence is TGTGCCAGCAGCAAAGGGATATGGGCCTTT.

This chain connects TRBV4-1 to TRBJ1-1; no reliable D call. V was clipped by 0 bases and J by 4 bases, with 9 bases between them. Looked up from germline, CDR1 is MGHRA and CDR2 is YSYEKL. The CDR3 is made up of 14 amino acids. CDR3 loop: CASSQEGLGTEAFF. The CDR3 DNA follows: TGCGCCAGCAGCCAAGAAGGACTGGGCACTGAAGCTTTCTTT.

The chain links TRBV5-1 to TRBJ2-3; TRBD1 aligns across 8 bases. Germline CDR1 reads SGHRS; CDR2 reads YFSETQ. V trimming: 0 bases; J trimming: 4 bases; junction bases outside the gene matches: 10. The CDR3 consists of 17 residues. For the CDR3, the DNA is TGCGCCAGCAGCTTGGAGGCTCAGGGGGCAAGCGCAGATACGCAGTATTTT. This codes for CASSLEAQGASADTQYF.

The chain is built from TRBV14 and TRBJ2-7, with 10 positions matching TRBD2. In germline, CDR1 is SGHDN, CDR2 FVKESK. This CDR3 is built from 16 residues. The V gene end was trimmed by 3 bases and the J gene end by 2 bases; junction bases not matched to a gene: 7. The CDR3 nucleotides read TGTGCCAGCAGCCAGTTCCGGACTAGCGGAGCCTACGAGCAGTACTTC. Its translation: CASSQFRTSGAYEQYF.

The chain has TRBV15 and TRBJ2-5, with D possibly being TRBD2 (6 bases). Germline V gives CDR1 LNHNV, CDR2 YYDKDF (reference sequence). V dropped 5 bases and J dropped 7 bases, with 17 bases sitting between them. The CDR3 is 14 amino acids. The CDR3 DNA follows: TGTGCCACCAGCCCCCGCACTAGCCCAGGGACCCAGTACTTC. Its protein is CATSPRTSPGTQYF.

The DNA for the CDR3 is TGTGCCAGTAGTATGGGGTTCTGGGACTGGGGGGAGACCCAGTACTTC. This sequence encodes CASSMGFWDWGETQYF. This chain connects TRBV19 to TRBJ2-5, with TRBD2 as a possible D gene (6 bases). Trimming removed 3 bases from V and 5 bases from J, with 19 bases in between. The length of the CDR3 is 16 residues. Germline V gene lookup returns CDR1 LNHDA and CDR2 SQIVND (reference sequence).

The V gene is TRBV19, the J gene TRBJ1-3; D gene ambiguous. The CDR3 contains 16 residues. Germline-derived CDR1 and CDR2 are LNHDA and SQIVND (reference sequence). Trimming pared 3 bases from V and 0 bases from J, leaving 12 bases between. This CDR3 is CASSMVGGISGNTIYF. The DNA of the CDR3 is TGTGCCAGTAGTATGGTCGGCGGGATCTCTGGAAACACCATATATTTT.

The V and J genes are TRBV6-1 and TRBJ1-2, with a tentative D call TRBD1 (5 bases). V was clipped by 8 bases and J by 2 bases, with 12 bases between them. Per germline, CDR1 MNHNS and CDR2 SASEGT. This CDR3 region has 13 residues. CDR3 DNA: TGTGCCAGCGCGGCAGGGCAAAACTATGGCTACACCTTC. This gives the protein CASAAGQNYGYTF.